This T cell receptor beta chain was identified during a study of blood T cell repertoires in COVID-19. About the research overall: The samples span acute and convalescent COVID-19 from the United States, Italy and Spain. T cells, B-cell-depleted T cells, or PBMCs supplied cDNA or gDNA.

Data came from immunoSEQ multiplex PCR; TCRdb stores just in-frame clones and leaves some out. The sample includes approximately 43,000 clones, around 85% of them seen just once. Germline CDR1 SGHTA, CDR2 FQGNSA. V shed 5 bases, J shed 0 bases, and the junction held 13 bases outside the gene matches. CDR3 size: 17 residues. V is TRBV7-2 and J is TRBJ2-7; 7 bases map to TRBD2. Source material: peripheral blood. The clonotype originates from a man aged 35-49 years with active or convalescent COVID-19. This chain's CDR3 is CASSPKVKAGSSYEQYF. CDR3 nucleotides: TGTGCCAGCAGCCCCAAGGTGAAAGCGGGAAGCTCCTACGAGCAGTACTTC.